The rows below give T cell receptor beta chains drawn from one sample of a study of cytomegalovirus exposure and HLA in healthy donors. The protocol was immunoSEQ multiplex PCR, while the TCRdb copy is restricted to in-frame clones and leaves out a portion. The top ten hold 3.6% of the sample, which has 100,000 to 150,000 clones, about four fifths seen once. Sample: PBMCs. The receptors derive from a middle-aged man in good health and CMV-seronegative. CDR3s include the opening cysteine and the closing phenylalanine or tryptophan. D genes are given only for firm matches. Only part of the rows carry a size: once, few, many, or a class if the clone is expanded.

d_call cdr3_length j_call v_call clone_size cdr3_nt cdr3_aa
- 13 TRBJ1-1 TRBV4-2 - TGTGCCAGCAGCCAACAGGGACTCACTGAAGCTTTCTTT CASSQQGLTEAFF
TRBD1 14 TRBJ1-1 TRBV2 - TGTGCCAGCCGTGGGGCACAGGGGAGGACTGAAGCTTTCTTT CASRGAQGRTEAFF
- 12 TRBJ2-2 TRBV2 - TGTGCCAGCAGCGCCAGGGTCGGGGAGCTGTTTTTT CASSARVGELFF
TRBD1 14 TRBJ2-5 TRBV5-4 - TGTGCCAGCAGTCCAGGGGGACAGCAAGAGACCCAGTACTTC CASSPGGQQETQYF
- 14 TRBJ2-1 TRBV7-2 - TGTGCCAGCAGCTCGACTGGGTTCTACAATGAGCAGTTCTTC CASSSTGFYNEQFF
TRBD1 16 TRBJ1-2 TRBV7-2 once TGTGCCAGCAGCTTAGGTGGGGACAGGGACCGCTATGGCTACACCTTC CASSLGGDRDRYGYTF
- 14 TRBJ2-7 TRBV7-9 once TGTGCCAGCAGCTTAGGGACAGCCAACTACGAGCAGTACTTC CASSLGTANYEQYF
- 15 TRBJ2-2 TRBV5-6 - TGTGCCAGCAGCTCCCCGACAGATTACACCGGGGAGCTGTTTTTT CASSSPTDYTGELFF
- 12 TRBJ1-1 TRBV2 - TGTGCCAGCAGGGGCAGTAACACTGAAGCTTTCTTT CASRGSNTEAFF
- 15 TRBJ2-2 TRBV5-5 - TGTGCCAGCAGCTTGATGAGACTCAACACCGGGGAGCTGTTTTTT CASSLMRLNTGELFF
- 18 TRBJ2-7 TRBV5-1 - TGCGCCAGCAGCTTGGGACCCAGCTACAGGGACACCCCCTACGAGCAGTACTTC CASSLGPSYRDTPYEQYF
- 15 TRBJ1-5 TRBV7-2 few TGTGCCAGCAGCTTAAGCGGCGGCTGGAATCAGCCCCAGCATTTT CASSLSGGWNQPQHF
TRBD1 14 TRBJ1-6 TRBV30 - TGTGCCTGGAGCGACGGGACAGCGGTCGAACCCCTCCACTTT CAWSDGTAVEPLHF
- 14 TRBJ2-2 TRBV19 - TGTGCCAGTAGTTCAGCGGCGCTGCCCGGGGAGCTGTTTTTT CASSSAALPGELFF
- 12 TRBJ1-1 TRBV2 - TGTGCCAGCAGGACAGTGAACACTGAAGCTTTCTTT CASRTVNTEAFF
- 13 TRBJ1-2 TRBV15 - TGTGCCACCAGCAGAGATCGGGGTTGGGGCTACACCTTC CATSRDRGWGYTF
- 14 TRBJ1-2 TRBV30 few TGTGCCTGGAGCCTCCGCGGGGATGACTATGGCTACACCTTC CAWSLRGDDYGYTF
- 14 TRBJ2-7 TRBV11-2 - TGTGCCAGCAGCTTAGTGCCCGTCAGGGGCGAGCAGTACTTC CASSLVPVRGEQYF
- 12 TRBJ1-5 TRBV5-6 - TGTGCCAGCAGCTTGGCCGGTCAGCCCCAGCATTTT CASSLAGQPQHF
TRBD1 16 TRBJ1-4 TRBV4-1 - TGCGCCAGCAGCCAAGGACGGGGACAGATTAATGAAAAACTGTTTTTT CASSQGRGQINEKLFF
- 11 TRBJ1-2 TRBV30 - TGTGCCTGGAGTTCGAACTATGGCTACACCTTC CAWSSNYGYTF
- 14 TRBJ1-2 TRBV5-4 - TGTGCCAGCAGCTTGGACACAACTAACTATGGCTACACCTTC CASSLDTTNYGYTF
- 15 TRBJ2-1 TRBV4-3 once TGCGCCAGCAGCCAAGGGGCGAGAGGGAAGGAAGAGCAGTTCTTC CASSQGARGKEEQFF
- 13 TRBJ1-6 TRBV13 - TGTGCCAGCAGCTTTCAGGGGTTTTCACCCCTCCACTTT CASSFQGFSPLHF
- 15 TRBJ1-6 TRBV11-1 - TGTGCCAGCAGCTTAGGACCGGGACAAGGTTCACCCCTCCACTTT CASSLGPGQGSPLHF
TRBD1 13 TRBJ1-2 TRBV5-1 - TGCGCCAGCAGCCAAACAGGGGGGTATGGCTACACCTTC CASSQTGGYGYTF
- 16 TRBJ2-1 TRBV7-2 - TGTGCCAGCTACTCCGTTGGGGGCCAGGCCTACAATGAGCAGTTCTTC CASYSVGGQAYNEQFF
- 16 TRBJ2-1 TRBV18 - TGTGCCAGCCGGAGGGGCGGGGAGAGCTCCTACAATGAGCAGTTCTTC CASRRGGESSYNEQFF
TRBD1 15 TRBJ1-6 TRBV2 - TGTGCCAGCAGTGAAACAGGGGGACAAAATTCACCCCTCCACTTT CASSETGGQNSPLHF
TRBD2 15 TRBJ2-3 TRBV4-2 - TGTGCCAGCAGCCTTTGGCGGGGGACCACAGATACGCAGTATTTT CASSLWRGTTDTQYF
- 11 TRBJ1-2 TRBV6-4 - TGTGCCAGCGCTTTGGGGAGGGGCTACACCTTC CASALGRGYTF
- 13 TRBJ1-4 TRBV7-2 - TGTGCCAGCAGCTTAGTTAGGTCGGGGGAACTGTTTTTT CASSLVRSGELFF
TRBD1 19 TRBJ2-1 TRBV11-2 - TGTGCCAGCAGCTTAACCGGACAGGCCACAATTAGCTCCTACAATGAGCAGTTCTTC CASSLTGQATISSYNEQFF
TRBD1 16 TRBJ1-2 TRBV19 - TGTGCCAGTAGTATCGTTCTGGGGACAGGGAAAGATGGCTACACCTTC CASSIVLGTGKDGYTF